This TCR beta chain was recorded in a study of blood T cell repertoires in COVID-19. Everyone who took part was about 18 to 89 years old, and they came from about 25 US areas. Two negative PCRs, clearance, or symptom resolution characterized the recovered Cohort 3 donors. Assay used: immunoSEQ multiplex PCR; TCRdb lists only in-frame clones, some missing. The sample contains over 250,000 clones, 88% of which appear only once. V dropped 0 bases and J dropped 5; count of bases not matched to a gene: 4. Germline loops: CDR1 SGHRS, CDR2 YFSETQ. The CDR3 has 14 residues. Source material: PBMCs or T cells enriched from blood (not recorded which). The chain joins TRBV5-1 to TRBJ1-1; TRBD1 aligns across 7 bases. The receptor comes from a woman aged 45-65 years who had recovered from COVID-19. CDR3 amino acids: CASSLVQGGTEAFF. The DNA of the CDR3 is TGCGCCAGCAGCTTGGTTCAGGGGGGAACTGAAGCTTTCTTT.